The 8 T cell receptor beta chains in this list originate from one sample, sequenced in a study of T cells after yellow fever vaccination. TCRdb fed the 5' RACE reads into MiXCR, producing one record per CDR3 protein. Of fewer than 400,000 distinct CDR3 sequences listed, more than 5.5% are singletons. The sample was PBMCs, taken 5 days after the yellow fever booster vaccination. The origin of the receptors is a man aged 25 to 40 who received the YFV17D yellow fever vaccine.

There are many counts of this clonotype. The chain uses TRBV29-1 and TRBJ1-2; D ambiguous. The CDR3 has 12 amino acids. In germline, CDR1 is SQVTM, CDR2 ANQGSEA. The germline V and J ends were trimmed by 6 bases and 6 bases, with 14 bases remaining between them. This chain's CDR3 is CSVPGFGDGYTF. The CDR3 coding sequence is TGCAGCGTGCCGGGGTTTGGGGATGGCTACACCTTC.

In this sample, this clonotype turned up a few times. This chain connects TRBV5-1 to TRBJ2-7, with a possible D match to TRBD2 (7 bases). The CDR3 covers 14 residues. V was trimmed by 6 bases and J by 2 bases, leaving 15 bases between them. The germline V gene has CDR1 SGHRS and CDR2 YFSETQ. Written as DNA, the CDR3 is TGCGCCAGCAATACTGGGGGGGCGGCCTACGAGCAGTACTTC. Its protein product is CASNTGGAAYEQYF.

V and J are TRBV5-1 and TRBJ2-5; D possibly uses TRBD1 or TRBD2 (5 bases each). V lost 7 bases and J lost 1, with 17 bases in between. The CDR3 has 15 residues. Germline CDR1 reads SGHRS; CDR2 reads YFSETQ. DNA of the CDR3: TGCGCCAGCGGCCTGAGGGGTGTAACCCAAGAGACCCAGTACTTC. Residues: CASGLRGVTQETQYF.

The chain has TRBV5-1 and TRBJ2-5, with D unresolved. V gave up 0 bases and J gave up 4 bases, with 13 bases separating them. The CDR3 runs 15 residues. Germline CDR1 and CDR2: SGHRS and YFSETQ. CDR3 in DNA: TGCGCCAGCAGCTTGGCCGTAGGGAAAGGAGAGACCCAGTACTTC. Encoded protein: CASSLAVGKGETQYF.

The chain combines TRBV4-3 with TRBJ1-5, with 9 bases identical to TRBD1. The CDR3 runs to 18 residues. The V gene end was trimmed by 1 base and the J gene end by 6 bases; junction bases not matched to a gene: 13. Germline V lookup: CDR1 LGHNA, CDR2 YSLEER. CDR3 nucleotides: TGCGCCAGCAGCCAAGTCTACAGGGGGCAGGCGGGACGTCAGCCCCAGCATTTT. Translating it yields CASSQVYRGQAGRQPQHF.

V usage is TRBV7-2 and J usage is TRBJ2-7; TRBD2 matches 12 bases. After removal of 6 bases from V and 0 bases from J, the junction contained 9 bases not matched to a gene. The CDR3 loop spans 17 amino acids. Germline V CDR1 and CDR2: SGHTA, FQGNSA. The CDR3 sequence is CASRRGLAGLSSYEQYF. The DNA of the CDR3 is TGTGCCAGCAGAAGGGGACTAGCGGGCCTCTCCTCCTACGAGCAGTACTTC.

This clonotype was observed at least ten times. The chain is built from TRBV19 and TRBJ2-7; D tentatively reads TRBD1 or TRBD2 (7 bases each). This CDR3 has 13 residues. Germline lookup yields CDR1 LNHDA and CDR2 SQIVND (reference sequence). Trimming took 9 bases from V and 4 from J, leaving 16 bases between them. The CDR3 coding sequence is TGTGCCAGCGCACAGGGGAGGGGGTACGAGCAGTACTTC. Amino acid sequence: CASAQGRGYEQYF.

This clonotype appeared many times. CDR3 DNA: TGCGCCAGCAGCTTGGACAGAGACGGATACGAGCAGTACTTC. It yields the protein CASSLDRDGYEQYF. The chain has TRBV5-1 and TRBJ2-7, with unresolved D. Germline V gives CDR1 SGHRS, CDR2 YFSETQ. The CDR3 totals 14 residues. Deletions cut 0 bases from V and 4 bases from J, with 11 bases between. Full variable domain (missing parts from reference TRBV5-1 and TRBJ2-7): KAGVTQTPRYLIKTRGQQVTLSCSPISGHRSVSWYQQTPGQGLQFLFEYFSETQRNKGNFPGRFSGRQFSNSRSEMNVSTLELGDSALYLCASSLDRDGYEQYFGPGTRLTVT.